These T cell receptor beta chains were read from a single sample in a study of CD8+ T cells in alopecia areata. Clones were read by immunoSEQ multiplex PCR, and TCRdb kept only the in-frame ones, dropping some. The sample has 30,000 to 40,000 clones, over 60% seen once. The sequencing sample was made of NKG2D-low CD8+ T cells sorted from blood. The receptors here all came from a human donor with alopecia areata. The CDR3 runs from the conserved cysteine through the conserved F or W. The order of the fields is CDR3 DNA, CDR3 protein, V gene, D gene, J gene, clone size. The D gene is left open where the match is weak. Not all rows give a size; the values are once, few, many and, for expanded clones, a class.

TGTGCCAGCCGGTCGCCAGCCAAGATGAACACTGAAGCTTTCTTT,CASRSPAKMNTEAFF,TRBV27,NA,TRBJ1-1,NA
TGTGCCAGCAGCTTGGGGTCAGACACAGATACGCAGTATTTT,CASSLGSDTDTQYF,TRBV5-4,NA,TRBJ2-3,NA
TGTGCCAGTAGTCCTTGGACTAGCGGTGACAATGAGCAGTTCTTC,CASSPWTSGDNEQFF,TRBV19,TRBD2,TRBJ2-1,NA
TGTGCCAGCAGCTTGGACTGGTCCCTGGGGGGCTCCTACGAGCAGTACTTC,CASSLDWSLGGSYEQYF,TRBV7-8,NA,TRBJ2-7,few
TGTGCCAGCAGGGGTACAGATACGCAGTATTTT,CASRGTDTQYF,TRBV6-1,NA,TRBJ2-3,NA
TGTGCCAGCAGTGAATATCCCGACTGGCGCCCGGCGGATACGCAGTATTTT,CASSEYPDWRPADTQYF,TRBV25-1,NA,TRBJ2-3,NA
TGTGCCAGCAGCCAACCAGGACTAGCCGATTACAATGAGCAGTTCTTC,CASSQPGLADYNEQFF,TRBV4-2,TRBD2,TRBJ2-1,NA
TGTGCCAGCGAGGGGACAGGGGGCACGGGCGAGCAGTACTTC,CASEGTGGTGEQYF,TRBV6-6,TRBD1,TRBJ2-7,NA
TGTGCCAGCAGTGAAGCCGGGCCATCGAACTACGAGCAGTACTTC,CASSEAGPSNYEQYF,TRBV2,NA,TRBJ2-7,NA
TGCGCCAGCAGCCTCAGACAGGGGAGCGACGAGCAGTACTTC,CASSLRQGSDEQYF,TRBV4-1,TRBD1,TRBJ2-7,NA
TGCGCCAGCAGCTTGGGACCGCCGAACACTGAAGCTTTCTTT,CASSLGPPNTEAFF,TRBV5-1,NA,TRBJ1-1,NA
TGCAGCGCGGACTGGGTAGAAGCTTTCTTT,CSADWVEAFF,TRBV20-1,NA,TRBJ1-1,few
TGCGCCAGCAGTGGGACTAGCGGGATGTCCTACGAGCAGTACTTC,CASSGTSGMSYEQYF,TRBV4-1,TRBD2,TRBJ2-7,NA
TGTGCCAGCAGTGATCAGCGCCAGGAGACCCAGTACTTC,CASSDQRQETQYF,TRBV28,NA,TRBJ2-5,NA
TGTGCCAGCAGTGAAGAGACAGGACCCCGGCAGTACTTC,CASSEETGPRQYF,TRBV2,NA,TRBJ2-7,NA
TGTGCCAGCCGGTTGTTCCACGAGCAGTACTTC,CASRLFHEQYF,TRBV18,NA,TRBJ2-7,NA
TGTGCCAGCAGTTACCAGGGTGGCAATCAGCCCCAGCATTTT,CASSYQGGNQPQHF,TRBV6-5,NA,TRBJ1-5,NA
TGCGCCAGCAGTAGGGCAGGCACTGAAGCTTTCTTT,CASSRAGTEAFF,TRBV5-1,NA,TRBJ1-1,NA
TGTGCCAGCAGCTTACGGGGGAACACAGATACGCAGTATTTT,CASSLRGNTDTQYF,TRBV7-2,NA,TRBJ2-3,once
TGTGCCAGCAGTTACTATCTGGGAGCAGCGGATACGCAGTATTTT,CASSYYLGAADTQYF,TRBV6-6,NA,TRBJ2-3,NA
TGTGCCAGCAGTGAGGACGGACTAGCGCTGGACGAGCAGTACTTC,CASSEDGLALDEQYF,TRBV25-1,TRBD2,TRBJ2-7,NA
TGTGCCAGCAGGCCAATGCCCCAGGATAATCAGCCCCAGCATTTT,CASRPMPQDNQPQHF,TRBV27,NA,TRBJ1-5,once
TGTGCCAGCAGTTTAATTACGACTAGCGGGAGCGTAAATGAGCAGTTCTTC,CASSLITTSGSVNEQFF,TRBV28,TRBD2,TRBJ2-1,NA
TGTGCCTGGAGTAGGGGGCGCACAGATACGCAGTATTTT,CAWSRGRTDTQYF,TRBV30,TRBD1,TRBJ2-3,once
TGTGCCAGCAGCTTAGCGGGGGGGGCGGAGACCCAGTACTTC,CASSLAGGAETQYF,TRBV7-8,NA,TRBJ2-5,NA
TGTGCCAGCAGCTTAGTTCCAGATGGCTACACCTTC,CASSLVPDGYTF,TRBV7-6,NA,TRBJ1-2,NA
TGCGCCAGCCGCGAGGGCTACATGAACACTGAAGCTTTCTTT,CASREGYMNTEAFF,TRBV5-1,NA,TRBJ1-1,NA
TGTGCCAGCAGTTTACTAGGGTTGAACACCGGGGAGCTGTTTTTT,CASSLLGLNTGELFF,TRBV27,NA,TRBJ2-2,NA
TGTGCCAGCAGCGGCCTTAGATCTGGGGCCAACGTCCTGACTTTC,CASSGLRSGANVLTF,TRBV7-2,NA,TRBJ2-6,NA
TGTGCCATCAGTGAGTTGGGGGGGTCCCACTATGGCTACACCTTC,CAISELGGSHYGYTF,TRBV10-3,NA,TRBJ1-2,NA
TGTGCCAGCATAGGACCGGGGACAGGCGAGTTTCTTCACTACGAGCAGTACTTC,CASIGPGTGEFLHYEQYF,TRBV7-9,TRBD1,TRBJ2-7,few
TGTGCCAGCAGTAGAACAGGGGTTCAGCCCCAGCATTTT,CASSRTGVQPQHF,TRBV27,TRBD1,TRBJ1-5,NA
TGCGCCAGCAGCCAAGGGTCGTCGGAGAACACTGAAGCTTTCTTT,CASSQGSSENTEAFF,TRBV4-1,NA,TRBJ1-1,NA
TGTGCCTGGAGTCATCTAGCGGGGATCAATGAGCAGTTCTTC,CAWSHLAGINEQFF,TRBV30,TRBD2,TRBJ2-1,NA
TGTGCCAGCAGTTTCCAGGGGGGTATGAACACTGAAGCTTTCTTT,CASSFQGGMNTEAFF,TRBV27,TRBD1,TRBJ1-1,NA
TGCAGCGTTAGGACAGGGGCCTACGAGCAGTACTTC,CSVRTGAYEQYF,TRBV29-1,TRBD1,TRBJ2-7,NA
TGTGCCACCAGCAGTGACAGTGAAAAACTGTTTTTT,CATSSDSEKLFF,TRBV15,NA,TRBJ1-4,few
TGCGCCAGCAGCTTCGGTCCTGGGGACACCAGTTCCTACGAGCAGTACTTC,CASSFGPGDTSSYEQYF,TRBV5-1,NA,TRBJ2-7,NA
TGTGCCAGCAGCCAGCTGAGGTCGATCTCCTACAATGAGCAGTTCTTC,CASSQLRSISYNEQFF,TRBV7-9,NA,TRBJ2-1,NA
TGCAGCGTTGAAGAGACGGGACAGGGGTGGAACATTCAGTACTTC,CSVEETGQGWNIQYF,TRBV29-1,TRBD1,TRBJ2-4,NA
TGTGCCAGCAGTGACTCGGCTAGCGGGGGCACAGATACGCAGTATTTT,CASSDSASGGTDTQYF,TRBV6-4,TRBD2,TRBJ2-3,NA
TGTGCCAGTAATGAGGGTCTGACTGAAGCTTTCTTT,CASNEGLTEAFF,TRBV19,NA,TRBJ1-1,NA
TGTGCCAGCAGTTACCGAGCGGGGGGCCCAGATACGCAGTATTTT,CASSYRAGGPDTQYF,TRBV6-5,TRBD2,TRBJ2-3,NA
TGTGCCAGCAGCCCTCGACCGGGACAGCAAGAGACCCAGTACTTC,CASSPRPGQQETQYF,TRBV11-2,TRBD1,TRBJ2-5,NA
TGCAGCGTTGTAGGTAGCGGAGAGACCCAGTACTTC,CSVVGSGETQYF,TRBV29-1,NA,TRBJ2-5,NA
TGTGCCAGCAACGACGGGACTTATCAGCCCCAGCATTTT,CASNDGTYQPQHF,TRBV7-9,NA,TRBJ1-5,NA
TGTGCCTGGAGGTTCGCACCGATCTTCTATGGCTACACCTTC,CAWRFAPIFYGYTF,TRBV30,NA,TRBJ1-2,NA
TGTGCCAGCAGCTTAGCTGGCGGAGTGATGGGTGTCTACGAGCAGTACTTC,CASSLAGGVMGVYEQYF,TRBV7-9,NA,TRBJ2-7,NA
TGTGCCACCAGCAGAGGTACGGACGGGGCGCACGAGCAGTACTTC,CATSRGTDGAHEQYF,TRBV15,NA,TRBJ2-7,large
TGTGCCAGCAGTTACTCGATACGGCCGGGAGGGGAGCAGTACTTC,CASSYSIRPGGEQYF,TRBV6-6,TRBD2,TRBJ2-7,NA
TGTGCCACCGGACCTCACAGGGGGCAGGTTGAGCAGTTCTTC,CATGPHRGQVEQFF,TRBV6-5,TRBD1,TRBJ2-1,NA